This record covers a single T cell receptor (beta chain). V gave up 4 bases and J gave up 2 bases, with 14 bases separating them. The CDR3 loop spans 15 amino acids. Germline V gene data show CDR1 as LGHDT and CDR2 as YNNKEL (reference sequence). This specimen belongs to a study of blood T cells in healthy people across ages. The second PCR ran roughly 7 to 11 cycles with a sample-barcoded 5' primer and J-beta primers. In TCRdb, the 5' RACE reads were re-called with MiXCR into one record per CDR3 protein. Among fewer than 750,000 distinct CDR3 sequences listed, less than 60% were seen once. The material sequenced was blood. V is TRBV3-1 and J is TRBJ2-5; possibly TRBD2 for D (5 bases). This receptor was obtained from a man older than 75 in good health. The CDR3 coding sequence is TGTGCCAGCAGCCTTGGAGGTCAACTTCAAGAGACCCAGTACTTC. As protein: CASSLGGQLQETQYF.